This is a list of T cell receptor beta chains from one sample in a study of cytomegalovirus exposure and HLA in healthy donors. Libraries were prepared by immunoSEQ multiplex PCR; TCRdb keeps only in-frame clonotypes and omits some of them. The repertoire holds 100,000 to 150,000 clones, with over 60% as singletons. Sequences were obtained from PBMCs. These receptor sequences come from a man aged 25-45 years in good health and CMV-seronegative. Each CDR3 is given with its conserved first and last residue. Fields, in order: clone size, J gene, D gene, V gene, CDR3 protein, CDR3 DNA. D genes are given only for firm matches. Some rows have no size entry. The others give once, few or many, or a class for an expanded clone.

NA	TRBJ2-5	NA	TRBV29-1	CSVEDPKTGEQYF	TGCAGCGTTGAAGATCCGAAGACGGGGGAGCAGTACTTC
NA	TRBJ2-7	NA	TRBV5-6	CASSSPRTRVVYEQYF	TGTGCCAGCAGCTCCCCTCGGACCAGGGTGGTCTACGAGCAGTACTTC
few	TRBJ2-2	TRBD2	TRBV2	CASSALGLAGVNTGELFF	TGTGCCAGCAGTGCCTTGGGACTAGCGGGAGTTAACACCGGGGAGCTGTTTTTT
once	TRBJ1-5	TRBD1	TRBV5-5	CASSRGTGLYSNQPQHF	TGTGCCAGCAGCAGGGGGACAGGGCTTTATAGCAATCAGCCCCAGCATTTT
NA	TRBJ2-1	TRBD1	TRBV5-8	CASSLIGQGNNEQFF	TGTGCCAGCAGCTTAATCGGACAGGGTAACAATGAGCAGTTCTTC
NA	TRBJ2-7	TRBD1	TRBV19	CASRDRGTSYEQYF	TGTGCCAGTAGGGACAGGGGGACATCCTACGAGCAGTACTTC
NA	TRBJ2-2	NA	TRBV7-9	CASSLAKEATGELFF	TGTGCCAGCAGCTTAGCGAAAGAGGCCACCGGGGAGCTGTTTTTT
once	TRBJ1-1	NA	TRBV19	CASSIEGWNTEAFF	TGTGCCAGTAGTATTGAGGGTTGGAACACTGAAGCTTTCTTT
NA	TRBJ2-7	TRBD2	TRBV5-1	CASSPTGTSGRAAEQYF	TGCGCCAGCAGCCCCACCGGGACTAGCGGGAGGGCCGCCGAGCAGTACTTC
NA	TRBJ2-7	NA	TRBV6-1	CASIEDGGPREQYF	TGTGCCAGCATAGAGGACGGGGGGCCCCGCGAGCAGTACTTC
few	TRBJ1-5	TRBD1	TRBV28	CASRDRDNQPQHF	TGTGCCAGCAGAGACAGGGACAATCAGCCCCAGCATTTT
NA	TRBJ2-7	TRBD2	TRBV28	CASVRGATYEQYF	TGTGCCAGCGTGCGGGGGGCCACCTACGAGCAGTACTTC
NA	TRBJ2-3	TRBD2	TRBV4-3	CASSQGLGTSGGFTDTQYF	TGCGCCAGCAGCCAAGGATTGGGGACTAGCGGGGGTTTCACAGATACGCAGTATTTT
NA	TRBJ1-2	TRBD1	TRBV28	CASRQGAEYGYTF	TGTGCCAGCCGACAGGGGGCGGAGTATGGCTACACCTTC
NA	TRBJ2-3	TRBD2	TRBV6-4	CASTKGTSGEDTQYF	TGTGCCAGCACCAAGGGGACTAGCGGGGAAGATACGCAGTATTTT
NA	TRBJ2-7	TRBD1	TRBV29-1	CSVIGGQGTYEQYF	TGCAGCGTTATAGGGGGACAGGGAACCTACGAGCAGTACTTC
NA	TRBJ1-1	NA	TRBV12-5	CASGLRGNEAFF	TGTGCTAGTGGTTTGAGGGGAAATGAAGCTTTCTTT
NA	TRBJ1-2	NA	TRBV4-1	CASSQGGGPYGYTF	TGCGCCAGCAGCCAAGGCGGAGGCCCCTATGGCTACACCTTC
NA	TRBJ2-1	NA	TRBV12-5	CASALFNEQFF	TGTGCTAGTGCCCTTTTCAATGAGCAGTTCTTC
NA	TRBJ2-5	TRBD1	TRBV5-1	CASSWPGGETQYF	TGCGCCAGCAGCTGGCCAGGGGGTGAGACCCAGTACTTC
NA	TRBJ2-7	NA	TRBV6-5	CASSYSAGNSYEQYF	TGTGCCAGCAGTTACTCTGCGGGGAACTCCTACGAGCAGTACTTC
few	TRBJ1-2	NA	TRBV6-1	CASSTEFQGGYTF	TGTGCCAGCAGTACGGAGTTCCAGGGAGGCTACACCTTC
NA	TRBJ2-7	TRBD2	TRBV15	CATSRRGTSGRYEQYF	TGTGCCACCAGCAGGAGGGGGACTAGCGGGAGATACGAGCAGTACTTC
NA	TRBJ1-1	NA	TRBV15	CATSRDRDRPKAFF	TGTGCCACCAGCAGAGATCGGGATCGGCCCAAAGCTTTCTTT
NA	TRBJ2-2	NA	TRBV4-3	CASSQEPQGGGAGELFF	TGCGCCAGCAGCCAAGAACCACAGGGTGGGGGCGCCGGGGAGCTGTTTTTT
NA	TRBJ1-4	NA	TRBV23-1	CASRQAAYEESEKLFF	TGCGCCAGCAGACAGGCCGCTTACGAGGAGAGCGAAAAACTGTTTTTT
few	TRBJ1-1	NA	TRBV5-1	CASSSDSLEAFF	TGCGCCAGCAGCTCGGACAGCCTTGAAGCTTTCTTT
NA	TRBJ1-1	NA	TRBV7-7	CASSQVMNTEAFF	TGTGCCAGCAGCCAGGTGATGAACACTGAAGCTTTCTTT
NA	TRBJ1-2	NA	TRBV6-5	CASSPWVTANYGYTF	TGTGCCAGCAGCCCCTGGGTGACAGCAAACTATGGCTACACCTTC
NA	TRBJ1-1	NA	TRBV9	CASSVSGQNTEAFF	TGTGCCAGCAGCGTAAGTGGACAGAACACTGAAGCTTTCTTT
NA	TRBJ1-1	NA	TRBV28	CASSLYRVAPEAFF	TGTGCCAGCAGTTTATACAGGGTTGCGCCTGAAGCTTTCTTT
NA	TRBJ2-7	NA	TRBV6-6	CASSYPSGEQYF	TGTGCCAGCAGTTACCCCTCGGGCGAGCAGTACTTC
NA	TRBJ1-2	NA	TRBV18	CASSLYLGQGLNYGYTF	TGTGCCAGCTCACTGTACCTGGGGCAGGGATTAAACTATGGCTACACCTTC
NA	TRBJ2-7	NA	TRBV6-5	CASSQSPYEQYF	TGTGCCAGCAGTCAAAGCCCCTACGAGCAGTACTTC
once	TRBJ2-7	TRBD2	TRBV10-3	CAISESSPPSGRVYEQYF	TGTGCCATCAGTGAGTCCTCACCTCCTAGCGGGAGGGTCTACGAGCAGTACTTC